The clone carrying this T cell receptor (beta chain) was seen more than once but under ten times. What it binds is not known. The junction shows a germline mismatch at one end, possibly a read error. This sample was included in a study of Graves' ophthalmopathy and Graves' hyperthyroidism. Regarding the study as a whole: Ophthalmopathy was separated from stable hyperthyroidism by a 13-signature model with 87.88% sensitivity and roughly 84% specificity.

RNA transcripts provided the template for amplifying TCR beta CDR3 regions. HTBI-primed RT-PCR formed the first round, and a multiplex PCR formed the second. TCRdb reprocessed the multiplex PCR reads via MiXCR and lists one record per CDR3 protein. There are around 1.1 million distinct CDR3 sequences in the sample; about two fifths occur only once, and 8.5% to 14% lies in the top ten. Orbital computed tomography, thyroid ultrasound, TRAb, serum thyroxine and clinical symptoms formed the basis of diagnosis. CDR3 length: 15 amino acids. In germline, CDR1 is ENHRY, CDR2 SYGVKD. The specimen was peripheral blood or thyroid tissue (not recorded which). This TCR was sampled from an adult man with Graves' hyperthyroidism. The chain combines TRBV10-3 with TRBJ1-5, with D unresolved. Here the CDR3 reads CASSLSAGSNQPQHF. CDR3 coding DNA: TGTGCCAGCAGTTTATCGGCGGGGAGCAATCAGCCCCAGCATTTT.